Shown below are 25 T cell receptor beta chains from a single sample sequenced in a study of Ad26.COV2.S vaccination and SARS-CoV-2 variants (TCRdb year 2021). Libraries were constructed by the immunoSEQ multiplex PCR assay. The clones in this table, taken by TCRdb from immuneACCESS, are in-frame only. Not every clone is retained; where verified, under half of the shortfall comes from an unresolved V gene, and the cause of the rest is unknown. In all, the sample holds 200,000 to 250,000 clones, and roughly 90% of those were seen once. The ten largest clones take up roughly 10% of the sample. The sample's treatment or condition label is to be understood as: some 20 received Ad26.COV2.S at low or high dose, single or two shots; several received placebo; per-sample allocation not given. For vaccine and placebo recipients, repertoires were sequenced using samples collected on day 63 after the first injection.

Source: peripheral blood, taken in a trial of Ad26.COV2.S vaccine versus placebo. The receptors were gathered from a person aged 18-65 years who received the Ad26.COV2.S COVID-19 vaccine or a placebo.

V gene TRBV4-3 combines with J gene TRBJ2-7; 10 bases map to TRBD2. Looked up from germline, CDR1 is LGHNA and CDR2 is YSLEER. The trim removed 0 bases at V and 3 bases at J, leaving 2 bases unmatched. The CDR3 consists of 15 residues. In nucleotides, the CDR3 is TGCGCCAGCAGCCAAGATTTAGCGGGAGGCTACGAGCAGTACTTC. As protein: CASSQDLAGGYEQYF.

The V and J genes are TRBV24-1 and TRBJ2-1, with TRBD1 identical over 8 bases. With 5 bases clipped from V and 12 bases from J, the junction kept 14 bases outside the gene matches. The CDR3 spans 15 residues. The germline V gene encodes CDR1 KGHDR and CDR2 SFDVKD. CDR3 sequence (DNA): TGTGCCACCAGTGCCTCCAGGACAGGGTACGTTAGGCAGTTCTTC. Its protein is CATSASRTGYVRQFF.

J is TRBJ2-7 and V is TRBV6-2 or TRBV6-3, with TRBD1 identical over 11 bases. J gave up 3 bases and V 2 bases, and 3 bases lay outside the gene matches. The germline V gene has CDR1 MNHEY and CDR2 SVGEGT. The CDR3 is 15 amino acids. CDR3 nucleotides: TGTGCCAGCAGTTACCGGGACAGGGGGGACTACGAGCAGTACTTC. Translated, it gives CASSYRDRGDYEQYF.

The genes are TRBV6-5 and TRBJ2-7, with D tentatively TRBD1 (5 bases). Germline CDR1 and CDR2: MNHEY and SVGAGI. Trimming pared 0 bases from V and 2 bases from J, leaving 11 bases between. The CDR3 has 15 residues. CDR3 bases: TGTGCCAGCAGTTACTCTGGGGCAGGAACCTACGAGCAGTACTTC. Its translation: CASSYSGAGTYEQYF.

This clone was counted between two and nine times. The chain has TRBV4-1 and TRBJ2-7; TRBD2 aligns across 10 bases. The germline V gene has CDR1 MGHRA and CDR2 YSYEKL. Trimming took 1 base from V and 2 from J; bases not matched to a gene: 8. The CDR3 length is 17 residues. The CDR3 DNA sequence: TGCGCCAGCAGCCAAGGAGGTAGCGGGGGGCTAACCTACGAGCAGTACTTC. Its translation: CASSQGGSGGLTYEQYF.

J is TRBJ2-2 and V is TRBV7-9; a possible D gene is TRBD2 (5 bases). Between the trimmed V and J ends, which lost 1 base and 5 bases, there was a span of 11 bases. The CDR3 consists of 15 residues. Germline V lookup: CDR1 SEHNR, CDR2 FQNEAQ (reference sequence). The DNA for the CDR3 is TGTGCCAGCAGCTTAGTGGGAGACGGAACCGGGGAGCTGTTTTTT. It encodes CASSLVGDGTGELFF.

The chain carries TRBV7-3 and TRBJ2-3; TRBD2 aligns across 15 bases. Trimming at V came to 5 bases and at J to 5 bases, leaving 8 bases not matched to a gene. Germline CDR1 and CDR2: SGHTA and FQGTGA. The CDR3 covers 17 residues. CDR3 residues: CASSDPGLAGGRDTQYF. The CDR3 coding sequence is TGTGCCAGCAGCGATCCGGGACTAGCGGGAGGCCGAGATACGCAGTATTTT. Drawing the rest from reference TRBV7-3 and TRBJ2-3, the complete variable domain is GAGVSQTPSNKVTEKGKYVELRCDPISGHTALYWYRQSLGQGPEFLIYFQGTGAADDSGLPNDRFFAVRPEGSVSTLKIQRTERGDSAVYLCASSDPGLAGGRDTQYFGPGTRLTVL.

As DNA, the CDR3 is TGTGCCAGCAGTTTATTACAGGGGGCGAACACCGGGGAGCTGTTTTTT. The encoded protein is CASSLLQGANTGELFF. V and J are TRBV28 and TRBJ2-2; TRBD1 agrees at 8 bases. The CDR3 covers 16 residues. Germline trimming cut 1 base from V and 0 bases from J; bases unmatched to any gene: 1. In germline, CDR1 is MDHEN, CDR2 SYDVKM.

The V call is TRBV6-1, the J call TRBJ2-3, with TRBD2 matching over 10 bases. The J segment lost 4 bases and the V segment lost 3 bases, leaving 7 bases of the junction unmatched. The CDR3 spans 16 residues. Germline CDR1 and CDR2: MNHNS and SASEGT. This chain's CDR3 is CASSDRASGGADTQYF. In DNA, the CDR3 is TGTGCCAGCAGTGACAGGGCTAGCGGGGGAGCAGATACGCAGTATTTT.

Here the CDR3 DNA reads TGTGCCAGCAGCTTTTCTAGCGGGATCACGCGTGAGCAGTTCTTC. It is translated as CASSFSSGITREQFF. The chain employs TRBV11-2 and TRBJ2-1, with TRBD2 matching over 9 bases. Germline-derived CDR1 and CDR2 are SGHAT and FQNNGV. This CDR3 has 15 residues. The V gene end was trimmed by 3 bases and the J gene end by 9 bases; junction bases not matched to a gene: 9.

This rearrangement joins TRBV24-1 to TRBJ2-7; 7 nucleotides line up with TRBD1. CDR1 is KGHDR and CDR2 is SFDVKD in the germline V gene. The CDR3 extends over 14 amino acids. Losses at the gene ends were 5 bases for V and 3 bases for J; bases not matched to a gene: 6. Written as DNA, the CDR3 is TGTGCCACCAGTGGATCCGCAGGGGGCTACGAGCAGTACTTC. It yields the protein CATSGSAGGYEQYF.

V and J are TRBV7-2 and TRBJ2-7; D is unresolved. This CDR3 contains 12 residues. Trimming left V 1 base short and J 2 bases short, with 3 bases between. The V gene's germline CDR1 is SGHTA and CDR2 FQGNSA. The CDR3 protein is CASSLVPYEQYF. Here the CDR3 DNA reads TGTGCCAGCAGCTTAGTACCCTACGAGCAGTACTTC.

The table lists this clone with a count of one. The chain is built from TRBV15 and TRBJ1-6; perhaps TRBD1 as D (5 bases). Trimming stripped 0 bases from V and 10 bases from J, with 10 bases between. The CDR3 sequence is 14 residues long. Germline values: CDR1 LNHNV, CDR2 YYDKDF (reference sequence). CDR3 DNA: TGTGCCACCAGCAGAGACCAGGGTGGATCACCCCTCCACTTT. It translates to CATSRDQGGSPLHF.

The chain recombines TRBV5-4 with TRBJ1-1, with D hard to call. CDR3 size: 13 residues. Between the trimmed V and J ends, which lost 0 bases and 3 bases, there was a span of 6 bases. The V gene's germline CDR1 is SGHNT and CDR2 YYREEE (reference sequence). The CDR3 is CASSLVRDTEAFF. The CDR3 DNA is TGTGCCAGCAGCTTGGTGAGGGACACTGAAGCTTTCTTT.

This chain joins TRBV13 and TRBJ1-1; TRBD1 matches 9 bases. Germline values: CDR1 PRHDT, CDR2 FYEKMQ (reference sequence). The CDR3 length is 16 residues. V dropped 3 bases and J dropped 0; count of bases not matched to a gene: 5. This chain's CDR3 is CASSFSTGGMNTEAFF. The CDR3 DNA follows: TGTGCCAGCAGCTTTTCTACAGGGGGCATGAACACTGAAGCTTTCTTT.

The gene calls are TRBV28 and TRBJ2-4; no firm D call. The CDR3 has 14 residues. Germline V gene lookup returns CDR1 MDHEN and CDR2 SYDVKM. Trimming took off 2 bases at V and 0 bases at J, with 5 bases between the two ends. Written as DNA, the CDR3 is TGTGCCAGCAGTTTAACAGTAGCCAAAAACATTCAGTACTTC. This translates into CASSLTVAKNIQYF.

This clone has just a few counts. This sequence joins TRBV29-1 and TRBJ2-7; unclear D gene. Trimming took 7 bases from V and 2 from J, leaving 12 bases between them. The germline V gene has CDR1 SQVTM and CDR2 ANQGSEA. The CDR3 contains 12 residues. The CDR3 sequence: CSAQRPPYEQYF. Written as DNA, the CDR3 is TGCAGCGCACAAAGGCCCCCCTACGAGCAGTACTTC.

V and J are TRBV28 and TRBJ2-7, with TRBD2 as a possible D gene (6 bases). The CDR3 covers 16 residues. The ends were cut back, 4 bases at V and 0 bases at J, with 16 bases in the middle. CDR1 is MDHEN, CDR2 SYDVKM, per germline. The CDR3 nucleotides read TGTGCCAGCAGTTCACTCCGAGGGCGGGACTCCTACGAGCAGTACTTC. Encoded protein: CASSSLRGRDSYEQYF.

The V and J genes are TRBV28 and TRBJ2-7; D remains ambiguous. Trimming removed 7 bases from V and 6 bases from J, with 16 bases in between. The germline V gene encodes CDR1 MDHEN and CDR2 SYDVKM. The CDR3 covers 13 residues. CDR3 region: CASTNSRVGEQYF. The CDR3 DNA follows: TGTGCCAGCACTAACTCCCGGGTTGGCGAGCAGTACTTC.

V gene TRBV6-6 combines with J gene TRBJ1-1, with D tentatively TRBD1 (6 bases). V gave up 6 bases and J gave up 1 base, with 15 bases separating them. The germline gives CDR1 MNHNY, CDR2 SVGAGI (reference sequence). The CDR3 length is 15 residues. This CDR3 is CASSYIQGSNTEAFF. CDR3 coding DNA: TGTGCCAGCAGCTACATACAGGGTTCGAACACTGAAGCTTTCTTT.

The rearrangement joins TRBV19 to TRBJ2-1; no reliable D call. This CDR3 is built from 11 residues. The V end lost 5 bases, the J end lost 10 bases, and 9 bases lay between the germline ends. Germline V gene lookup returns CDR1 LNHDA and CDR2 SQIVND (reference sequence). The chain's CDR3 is CASSWRWEQFF. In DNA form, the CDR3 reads TGTGCCAGTAGTTGGCGCTGGGAGCAGTTCTTC. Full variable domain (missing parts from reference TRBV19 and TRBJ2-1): DGGITQSPKYLFRKEGQNVTLSCEQNLNHDAMYWYRQDPGQGLRLIYYSQIVNDFQKGDIAEGYSVSREKKESFPLTVTSAQKNPTAFYLCASSWRWEQFFGPGTRLTVL.

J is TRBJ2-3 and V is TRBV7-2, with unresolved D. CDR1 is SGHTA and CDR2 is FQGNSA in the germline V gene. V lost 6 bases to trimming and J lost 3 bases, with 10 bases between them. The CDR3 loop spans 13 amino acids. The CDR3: CASSLLGTDTQYF. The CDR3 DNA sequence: TGTGCCAGCAGTCTCTTGGGTACAGATACGCAGTATTTT.

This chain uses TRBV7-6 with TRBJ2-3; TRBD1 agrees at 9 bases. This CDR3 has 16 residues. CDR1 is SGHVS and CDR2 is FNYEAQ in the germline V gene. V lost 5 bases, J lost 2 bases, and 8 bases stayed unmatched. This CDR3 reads CASSPRGTGYTDTQYF. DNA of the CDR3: TGTGCCAGCAGCCCCCGCGGGACAGGGTACACAGATACGCAGTATTTT. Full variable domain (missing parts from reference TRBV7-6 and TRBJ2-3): GAGVSQSPRYKVTKRGQDVALRCDPISGHVSLYWYRQALGQGPEFLTYFNYEAQQDKSGLPNDRFSAERPEGSISTLTIQRTEQRDSAMYRCASSPRGTGYTDTQYFGPGTRLTVL.

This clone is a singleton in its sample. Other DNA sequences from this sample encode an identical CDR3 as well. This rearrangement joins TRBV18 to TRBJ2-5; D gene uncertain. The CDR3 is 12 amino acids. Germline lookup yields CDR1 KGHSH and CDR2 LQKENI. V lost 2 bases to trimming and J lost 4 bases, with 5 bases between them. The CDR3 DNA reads TGTGCCAGCTCACCAAGTGGAGAGACCCAGTACTTC. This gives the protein CASSPSGETQYF.

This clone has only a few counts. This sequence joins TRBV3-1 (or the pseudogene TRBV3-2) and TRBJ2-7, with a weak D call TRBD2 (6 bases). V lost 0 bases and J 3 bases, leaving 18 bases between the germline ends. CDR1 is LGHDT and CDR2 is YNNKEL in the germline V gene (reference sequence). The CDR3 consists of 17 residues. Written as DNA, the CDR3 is TGTGCCAGCAGCCAAGATAGGGTAAACGGGGGTTACTACGAGCAGTACTTC. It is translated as CASSQDRVNGGYYEQYF.